This T cell receptor (beta chain) was found in a study of blood T cell repertoires in COVID-19. In the study overall: The United States, Italy and Spain provided the acute and convalescent COVID-19 samples.

The assay was immunoSEQ multiplex PCR, and TCRdb's table has in-frame clones only and misses some. The data show roughly 190,000 clones, with 65% to 85% seen just once and over 2.5% held by the top ten. The source is a human donor with acute or convalescent COVID-19. The donor label of this sample is uncertain. The specimen sequenced was peripheral blood.

CDR3 coding DNA: TGTGCCAGCAGCCAAGCGTTTGCAGATACGCAGTATTTT. It encodes CASSQAFADTQYF. V and J are TRBV14 and TRBJ2-3, with D hard to call. The CDR3 runs 13 residues. The V gene lost 1 base and the J gene lost 4 bases, with 6 bases spanning the gap. The germline CDR1 and CDR2 sequences are SGHDN and FVKESK.